A selection of T cell receptor beta chains follows, all from one sample in a study of beta chain features in type 1 diabetes. Data came from immunoSEQ multiplex PCR; TCRdb stores just in-frame clones and leaves some out. The sample yields about 240,000 clones, around 13% seen once. The sample consisted of naive CD4+ T cells from blood. All receptors come from a young man with type 1 diabetes. The CDR3 runs from the conserved cysteine through the conserved F or W. D genes are given only for firm matches. Expanded clones are given a class, and other clones once, few, many or no size at all.

>few|TRBJ1-5|NA|TRBV30
TGTGCCTGGAGTGTAGGAGAAGACTATAGCAATCAGCCCCAGCATTTT
CAWSVGEDYSNQPQHF
>few|TRBJ2-3|TRBD2|TRBV4-2
TGTGCCAGCAGCCAAGCCAGCGGGGGAGGGACAGATACGCAGTATTTT
CASSQASGGGTDTQYF
>few|TRBJ2-1|NA|TRBV6-1
TGTGCCAGCAGTGGCGGACTTAACAATGAGCAGTTCTTC
CASSGGLNNEQFF
>few|TRBJ1-4|NA|TRBV7-9
TGTGCCAGCAGCCTAGGTGCAGGGCTTAATGAAAAACTGTTTTTT
CASSLGAGLNEKLFF
>few|TRBJ1-6|TRBD1|TRBV6-1
TGTGCCAGCAGTGGACAGGGAGTCTATAATTCACCCCTCCACTTT
CASSGQGVYNSPLHF
>NA|TRBJ2-7|TRBD1|TRBV18
TGTGCCAGCTCACCAGAGACAGGGAGCTCCTACGAGCAGTACTTC
CASSPETGSSYEQYF
>few|TRBJ2-7|NA|TRBV7-9
TGTGCCAGCAGCCCACAGTGGCAGGAAAGCCTCTACGAGCAGTACTTC
CASSPQWQESLYEQYF
>few|TRBJ1-5|NA|TRBV27
TGTGCCAGCAGTCCACGCGCTAGCAATCAGCCCCAGCATTTT
CASSPRASNQPQHF
>NA|TRBJ2-3|TRBD2|TRBV30
TGTGCCTGGAGTGGCGGGGGGGATACGCAGTATTTT
CAWSGGGDTQYF
>few|TRBJ2-3|NA|TRBV6-5
TGTGCCAGCAGTCTTCCCGGGGAAGATACGCAGTATTTT
CASSLPGEDTQYF
>few|TRBJ2-5|TRBD2|TRBV30
TGTGCCTGGAGAAGCGGGGGGGCCCAAGAGACCCAGTACTTC
CAWRSGGAQETQYF
>few|TRBJ1-1|NA|TRBV18
TGTGCCAGCTCAATGGGGGCAGGCATGAACACTGAAGCTTTCTTT
CASSMGAGMNTEAFF
>few|TRBJ2-7|TRBD2|TRBV20-1
TGCAGTGCGGGACTAGCGGGGGAGCAGTACTTC
CSAGLAGEQYF
>NA|TRBJ2-1|TRBD2|TRBV6-6
TGTGCCAGCAGTTACCAGGGTTCCTTAGGGAGGGGGCAGTTCTTC
CASSYQGSLGRGQFF
>NA|TRBJ1-1|NA|TRBV30
TGTGCCTGGAGTGTACAGGATCAGACTGAAGCTTTCTTT
CAWSVQDQTEAFF
>NA|TRBJ1-2|NA|TRBV4-2
TGTGCCAGCAGCCAACGACAAGGGACTTGCACCTTC
CASSQRQGTCTF
>NA|TRBJ2-2|NA|TRBV6-6
TGTGCCAGCAGCACAGCCACCGGGGAGCTGTTTTTT
CASSTATGELFF
>NA|TRBJ2-7|TRBD2|TRBV27
TGTGCCAGCAGCGGGACTAGCGGGAGGTACGAGCAGTACTTC
CASSGTSGRYEQYF
>NA|TRBJ2-3|NA|TRBV19
TGTGCCAGTAGTGGGCAGTCGACGGATACGCAGTATTTT
CASSGQSTDTQYF
>few|TRBJ1-6|NA|TRBV2
TGTGCCAGCGGCGGGACGGTCTATAATTCACCCCTCCACTTT
CASGGTVYNSPLHF
>many|TRBJ2-5|NA|TRBV30
TGTGCCTGGAGCCCGCAAGAGACCCAGTACTTC
CAWSPQETQYF
>few|TRBJ1-1|NA|TRBV14
TGTGCCAGCAACAACAGGAACACTGAAGCTTTCTTT
CASNNRNTEAFF
>few|TRBJ2-7|TRBD1|TRBV27
TGTGCCAGCAGTCCAACTTCAACAGGGGCCTACGAGCAGTACTTC
CASSPTSTGAYEQYF
>few|TRBJ2-5|NA|TRBV6-1
TGTGCCAGCAGTGAGGGACTCCAAGAGACCCAGTACTTC
CASSEGLQETQYF
>NA|TRBJ1-2|NA|TRBV7-9
TGTGCCAGCAGCCGCCGGACTGGTGGCTACACCTTC
CASSRRTGGYTF
>NA|TRBJ1-2|TRBD1|TRBV7-2
TGTGCCAGCAGCTCCGGGACAGGGGGCGGCTACACCTTC
CASSSGTGGGYTF
>NA|TRBJ2-1|TRBD2|TRBV30
TGTGCCTGGAGTAAGGGACTAGGAAGCTACAATGAGCAGTTCTTC
CAWSKGLGSYNEQFF
>NA|TRBJ1-1|TRBD1|TRBV5-1
TGCGCCAGCCGGGACAGGGGAGGCACTGAAGCTTTCTTT
CASRDRGGTEAFF
>NA|TRBJ2-3|NA|TRBV7-2
TGTGCCAGCAGCTTACCTGCAGATACGCAGTATTTT
CASSLPADTQYF
>few|TRBJ1-5|TRBD1|TRBV30
TGTGCCTGGAGTGTACAGGGGGCCCAGCCCCAGCATTTT
CAWSVQGAQPQHF
>NA|TRBJ2-5|TRBD1|TRBV7-9
TGTGCCAGCAGCTTAGCGCGCAGGGGGCTGGAGACCCAGTACTTC
CASSLARRGLETQYF
>few|TRBJ2-7|NA|TRBV5-1
TGCGCCAGCACCTCGGGGGGCCGGTACGAGCAGTACTTC
CASTSGGRYEQYF
>NA|TRBJ2-1|TRBD2|TRBV5-4
TGTGCCAGCAGCCCGGGACTAGTGGGTGAGCAGTTCTTC
CASSPGLVGEQFF
>NA|TRBJ2-7|TRBD1|TRBV28
TGTGCCAGCAGTTTAAGGGGACAGGCTTACGAGCAGTACTTC
CASSLRGQAYEQYF
>NA|TRBJ1-2|TRBD1|TRBV29-1
TGCAGCGTTGGACCGACAGGGGAAGGCTATGGCTACACCTTC
CSVGPTGEGYGYTF
>NA|TRBJ2-7|TRBD2|TRBV5-1
TGCGCCAGCAGCTTGCTAGCGGGAAGCGCCTTTGAGCAGTACTTC
CASSLLAGSAFEQYF
>NA|TRBJ2-5|TRBD1|TRBV7-9
TGTGCCAGCAGCATAGGGACAGGGGAAGAGACCCAGTACTTC
CASSIGTGEETQYF
>NA|TRBJ2-7|NA|TRBV2
TGTGCCAGCAGCCCTTCGCCAGGGGTGGCCTACGAGCAGTACTTC
CASSPSPGVAYEQYF
>few|TRBJ2-5|TRBD1|TRBV25-1
TGTGCCAGCAGTCAGCGACAGGGCGGTTTCGGTGAGACCCAGTACTTC
CASSQRQGGFGETQYF
>NA|TRBJ2-1|TRBD1|TRBV18
TGTGCCAGCTCGCCCGGACAGGGGATCTACAATGAGCAGTTCTTC
CASSPGQGIYNEQFF
>NA|TRBJ1-1|NA|TRBV4-1
TGCGCCAGCAGCCAAGATCGCAGGATGCGGGACACTGAAGCTTTCTTT
CASSQDRRMRDTEAFF
>few|TRBJ2-4|NA|TRBV5-6
TGTGCCAGCAGCTTGGATTGGGGCATGAAAAACATTCAGTACTTC
CASSLDWGMKNIQYF
>NA|TRBJ1-2|TRBD1|TRBV23-1
TGCGCCAGCAGCCGGACGGACAGGGCCGGGTGCTACACCTTC
CASSRTDRAGCYTF
>NA|TRBJ1-5|NA|TRBV30
TGTGCCTGGGGACAGTTATATAGCAATCAGCCCCAGCATTTT
CAWGQLYSNQPQHF
>few|TRBJ2-7|TRBD2|TRBV30
TGTGCCTGGAGTGGCGGGAGCGGGGCCTACGAGCAGTACTTC
CAWSGGSGAYEQYF
>NA|TRBJ2-5|TRBD2|TRBV18
TGTGCCAGCTCACTCGGGACTAGCGGGCAAGAGACCCAGTACTTC
CASSLGTSGQETQYF
>NA|TRBJ2-7|NA|TRBV4-1
TGCGCCAGCAGCCAAGATCGGGCGGGCGGAAACTACGAGCAGTACTTC
CASSQDRAGGNYEQYF
>NA|TRBJ2-1|TRBD2|TRBV9
TGTGCCAGCAGCTCCATAGCGGGGGATTTCAATGAGCAGTTCTTC
CASSSIAGDFNEQFF
>NA|TRBJ2-7|TRBD1|TRBV4-1
TGCGCCAGCAGCCAGGCCCCCGGGACAGGACGTTACGAGCAGTACTTC
CASSQAPGTGRYEQYF
>few|TRBJ2-2|NA|TRBV5-4
TGTGCCAGCAGCCAGCAGGGATCGCGGACCGGGGAGCTGTTTTTT
CASSQQGSRTGELFF
>NA|TRBJ2-1|TRBD2|TRBV6-8
TGTGCCAGCAGTAAGGGACTAGCGGGAGGGGGTTCCTACAATGAGCAGTTCTTC
CASSKGLAGGGSYNEQFF
>few|TRBJ2-3|NA|TRBV30
TGTGCCTGGAGTGTACTTGGGGGCACCACAGATACGCAGTATTTT
CAWSVLGGTTDTQYF
>NA|TRBJ1-5|NA|TRBV6-1
TGTGCCAGCAGTATTACAGGGAAGGGCCAGCCCCAGCATTTT
CASSITGKGQPQHF